The present entry profiles one T cell receptor (beta chain) with its context. Its binding antigen is unknown. One base away there is no much larger clone; base qualities are not given. Library construction relied on the immunoSEQ multiplex PCR assay. TCRdb's version of the immuneACCESS table is confined to in-frame rearrangements and falls short of the full clone set. An unresolved V gene accounts for under half of the shortfall where checked; the remainder is of unknown origin. This sample gives around 180,000 clones in total; about nine tenths of them show up just once. The ten largest clones take up around 2.2% of the sample. Counted from cysteine to phenylalanine, this CDR3 has 15 amino acids. Solely the CDR3 DNA is kept, with 45 bases framed from the first base. CDR1 and CDR2 were assigned from the germline V gene (reference sequence) as SGHNT and YYREEE. V is pared back by 4 bases and J by 0 bases, with 13 bases lying between the germline termini.

This sample is drawn from a study of control samples from healthy donors and cancer patients (dated by TCRdb to the early 2020s). The clonotype comes from a middle-aged woman in good health. The V gene is TRBV5-4 and the J gene is TRBJ1-1, and the D gene may be TRBD1, 5 bases matching. Source material: blood. The CDR3 loop reads CASSLGTGLNTEAFF. The base sequence is TGTGCCAGCAGCCTGGGAACAGGTTTGAACACTGAAGCTTTCTTT.